This TCR beta chain was identified during a study of spatial heterogeneity in lung cancer. TCRdb reprocessed the 5' RACE reads with MiXCR, giving one entry per CDR3 protein. In the table there are around 1,500 distinct CDR3 sequences, around 7% of which are singletons. Stated time point: sample taken at primary tumor resection. Unsorted tumor, nontumor lung tissue or cryopreserved PBMC supplied the whole RNA. Notes on the study in general: Expanded alpha and beta TCR counts within tumors tracked tumor mutation counts.

A word on this clonotype: Its target is unknown.

The CDR3 runs 15 residues. Per germline, CDR1 MDHEN and CDR2 SYDVKM. V shed 3 bases, J shed 4 bases, and the junction held 9 bases outside the gene matches. This TCR was sampled from a female donor with early-stage non-small cell lung cancer. The sequencing here drew on lung tumor tissue, taken at surgery. V usage is TRBV28 and J usage is TRBJ2-7; TRBD2 matches 7 bases. This CDR3 is CASSLSSAGEYEQYF. CDR3 coding DNA: TGTGCCAGCAGTTTGAGCTCGGCGGGGGAGTACGAGCAGTACTTC.